The entry that follows covers one T cell receptor (beta chain) sequence. These data belong to a study of memory CD4+ T cells and cytomegalovirus serostatus. Study summary: Healthy Belgian adult donors included 9 or 10 CMV-positive and fewer than 25 CMV-negative people.

Trimming left V 8 bases short and J 5 bases short, with 24 bases between. This CDR3 has 16 amino acids. Germline V gene data show CDR1 as SNHLY and CDR2 as FYNNEI. Single viable CD3+CD4+CD8-CD45RO+ cells were sorted as the memory CD4+ T cells. Assay: immunoSEQ multiplex PCR; the TCRdb copy retains only in-frame clones and omits some. The top ten hold around 0.53% of the sample, which has approximately 61,000 clones, 80% seen once. The sample consisted of memory CD4+ T cells from blood. The sequence was collected from an adult in good health and CMV-seronegative. Some clones in this sample may be carry-over from other donors' samples. This chain connects TRBV2 to TRBJ1-1; D perhaps matches TRBD1 (5 bases). DNA of the CDR3: TGTGCCAGCGTTCTTTTGCCGACCCAGGGAGGAACTGAAGCTTTCTTT. Its translation is CASVLLPTQGGTEAFF.